This T cell receptor (beta chain) was recovered during a study of blood T cell repertoires in COVID-19. Study in general: Samples representing acute and convalescent COVID-19 were sourced from the United States, Italy and Spain. The analysed material was cDNA or gDNA that came from T cells, B-cell-depleted T cells, or PBMCs.

CDR1 and CDR2 from the germline V gene are SGHDN and FVKESK. The V and J ends lost 4 bases and 6 bases respectively, with 16 bases between them. CDR3 length: 15 residues. Original data processing: Amplification with reference gene primers provided the estimates of nucleated cell counts. Profiled with immunoSEQ multiplex PCR; TCRdb holds only in-frame clones, not every one. V and J calls and clone size are as listed in that table; D and trimming were resolved from the DNA. The data show fewer than 80,000 clones, with 75% to 95% seen just once and 6% to 7.5% held by the top ten. The sequence was collected from a human donor in a cohort sampled during active COVID-19. This chain links TRBV14 with TRBJ1-3; TRBD1 is a possible D gene (5 bases). The sequencing sample was made of peripheral blood. The CDR3 loop is CASSRGGFGENTIYF. CDR3 sequence (DNA): TGTGCCAGCAGCCGGGGGGGGTTCGGAGAAAACACCATATATTTT. Looking up the rest from reference TRBV14 and TRBJ1-3 gives the full variable domain: EAGVTQFPSHSVIEKGQTVTLRCDPISGHDNLYWYRRVMGKEIKFLLHFVKESKQDESGMPNNRFLAERTGGTYSTLKVQPAELEDSGVYFCASSRGGFGENTIYFGEGSWLTVV.